Given below is one TCR beta chain in context. These data belong to a study of blood T cells in healthy people across ages. The second PCR ran roughly 6 to 11 cycles with a sample-barcoded 5' primer and J-beta primers. TCRdb reanalysed the 5' RACE reads using MiXCR and keeps one entry per CDR3 protein. This table has 1,500,000 or so distinct CDR3 sequences, 42% appearing once. The CDR3 covers 14 residues. Germline CDR1 DFQATT, CDR2 SNEGSKA (reference sequence). Between the trimmed V and J ends, which lost 5 bases and 5 bases, there was a span of 17 bases. This receptor was identified in a woman aged 18-30 years in good health. What was sequenced was blood. J is TRBJ2-3 and V is TRBV20-1; TRBD2 is a possible D gene (6 bases). The CDR3 here is CSAPNRLGKDTQYF. The CDR3 DNA reads TGCAGTGCTCCCAATAGACTAGGCAAAGATACGCAGTATTTT.